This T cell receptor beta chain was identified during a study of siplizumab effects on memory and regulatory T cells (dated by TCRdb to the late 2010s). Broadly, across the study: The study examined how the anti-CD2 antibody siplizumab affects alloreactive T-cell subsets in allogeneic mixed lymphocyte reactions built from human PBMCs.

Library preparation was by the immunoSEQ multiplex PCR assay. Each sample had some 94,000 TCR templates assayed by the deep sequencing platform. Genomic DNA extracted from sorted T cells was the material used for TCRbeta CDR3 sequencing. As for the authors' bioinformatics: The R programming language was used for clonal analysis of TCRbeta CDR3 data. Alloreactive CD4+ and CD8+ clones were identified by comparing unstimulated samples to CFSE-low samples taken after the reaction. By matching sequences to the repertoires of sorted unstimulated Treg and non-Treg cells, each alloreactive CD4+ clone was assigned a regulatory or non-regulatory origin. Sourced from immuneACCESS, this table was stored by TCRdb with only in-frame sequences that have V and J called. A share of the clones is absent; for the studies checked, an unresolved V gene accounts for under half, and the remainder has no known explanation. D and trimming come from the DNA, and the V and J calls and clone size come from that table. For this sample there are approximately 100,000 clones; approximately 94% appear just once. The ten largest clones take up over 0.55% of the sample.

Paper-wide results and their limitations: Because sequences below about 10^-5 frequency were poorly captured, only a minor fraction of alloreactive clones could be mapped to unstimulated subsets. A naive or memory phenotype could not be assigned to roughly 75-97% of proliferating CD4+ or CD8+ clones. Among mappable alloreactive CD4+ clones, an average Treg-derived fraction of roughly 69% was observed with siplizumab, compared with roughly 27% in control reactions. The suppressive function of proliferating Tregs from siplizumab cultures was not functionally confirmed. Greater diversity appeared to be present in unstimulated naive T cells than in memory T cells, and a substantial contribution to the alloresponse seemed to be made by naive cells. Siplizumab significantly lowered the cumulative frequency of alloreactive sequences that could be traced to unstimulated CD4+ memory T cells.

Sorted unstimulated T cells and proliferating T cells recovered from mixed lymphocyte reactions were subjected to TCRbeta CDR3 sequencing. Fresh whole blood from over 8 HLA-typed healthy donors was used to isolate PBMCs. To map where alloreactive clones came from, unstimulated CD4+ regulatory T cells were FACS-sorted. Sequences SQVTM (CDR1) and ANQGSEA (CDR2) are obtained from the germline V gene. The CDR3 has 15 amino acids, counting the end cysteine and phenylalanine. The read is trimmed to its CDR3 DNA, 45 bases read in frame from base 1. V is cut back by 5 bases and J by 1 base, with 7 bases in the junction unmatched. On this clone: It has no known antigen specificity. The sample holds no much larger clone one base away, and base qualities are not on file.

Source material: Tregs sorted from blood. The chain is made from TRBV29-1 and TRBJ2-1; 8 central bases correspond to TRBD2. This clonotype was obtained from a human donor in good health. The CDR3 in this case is CSVPLRGGSYNEQFF. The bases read TGCAGCGTTCCGCTCCGGGGGGGGTCCTACAATGAGCAGTTCTTC.